The 27 T cell receptor beta chains reported below all come from one sample, sequenced in a study of blood T cell repertoires in COVID-19 (dated by TCRdb to between 2020 and 2021). The library was made by the immunoSEQ multiplex PCR assay. The clones in this table, taken by TCRdb from immuneACCESS, are in-frame only. Not every clone is retained; where verified, under half of the shortfall comes from an unresolved V gene, and the cause of the rest is unknown. For this sample the table gives under 150,000 clones, of which approximately 80% were detected only once. The top ten hold 3% to 4% of the sample. Sequenced: PBMCs or T cells enriched from blood (not recorded which). These receptors all come from a middle-aged man in a cohort exposed to, infected with or recovered from COVID-19 (not recorded which).

This sequence joins TRBV3-1 (or the pseudogene TRBV3-2) and TRBJ1-6, with D tentatively TRBD1 (6 bases). This CDR3 is built from 15 residues. Between the trimmed V and J ends, which lost 5 bases and 9 bases, there was a span of 17 bases. The germline CDR1 and CDR2 sequences are LGHDT and YNNKEL (reference sequence). CDR3 sequence: CASSVSGAYRSPLHF. The CDR3 region has the DNA TGTGCCAGCAGCGTATCAGGGGCATACCGTTCACCCCTCCACTTT.

The V gene is TRBV3-1 (or the pseudogene TRBV3-2), the J gene TRBJ1-2, with a tentative D call TRBD1 (5 bases). The V end was cut by 3 bases, the J end by 3 bases, with 11 bases between. This CDR3 contains 14 residues. Germline assignment: CDR1 LGHDT and CDR2 YNNKEL (reference sequence). CDR3 in amino acids: CASSQGPADYGYTF. In DNA, the CDR3 is TGTGCCAGCAGCCAGGGGCCGGCGGACTATGGCTACACCTTC.

This clone was counted only a few times. CDR3: CASSFSREFGTQYF. DNA of the CDR3: TGTGCCAGCAGTTTTTCCCGGGAGTTTGGGACCCAGTACTTC. The genes are TRBV28 and TRBJ2-5; perhaps TRBD2 as D (6 bases). Germline loops: CDR1 MDHEN, CDR2 SYDVKM. The germline V and J ends were trimmed by 3 bases and 7 bases, with 15 bases remaining between them. There are 14 residues in the CDR3.

In nucleotides, the CDR3 is TGTGCCAGTAGGCCCACAGGGAGCAATCAGCCCCAGCATTTT. This sequence encodes CASRPTGSNQPQHF. This sequence joins TRBV19 and TRBJ1-5; weak D call: TRBD1 (6 bases). The germline CDR1 and CDR2 sequences are LNHDA and SQIVND (reference sequence). Trimming pared 6 bases from V and 1 base from J, leaving 10 bases between. The CDR3 is 14 residues long. The full variable domain, completed using reference TRBV19 and TRBJ1-5, is DGGITQSPKYLFRKEGQNVTLSCEQNLNHDAMYWYRQDPGQGLRLIYYSQIVNDFQKGDIAEGYSVSREKKESFPLTVTSAQKNPTAFYLCASRPTGSNQPQHFGDGTRLSIL.

There are a few counts of this clone. This chain uses TRBV3-1 (or the pseudogene TRBV3-2) with TRBJ1-1; D remains ambiguous. V was trimmed by 3 bases and J by 5 bases, leaving 7 bases between them. The CDR3 spans 12 residues. The germline V gene has CDR1 LGHDT and CDR2 YNNKEL (reference sequence). This chain's CDR3 is CASSHSGTEAFF. CDR3 coding DNA: TGTGCCAGCAGCCATAGCGGGACTGAAGCTTTCTTT.

V usage is TRBV6-5 and J usage is TRBJ2-7; possibly TRBD2 for D (5 bases). The V gene lost 8 bases and the J gene lost 7 bases, with 9 bases spanning the gap. The V gene's germline CDR1 is MNHEY and CDR2 SVGAGI. The CDR3 extends over 10 amino acids. CDR3 sequence: CASGRREQYF. CDR3 sequence (DNA): TGTGCCAGCGGTAGGAGGGAGCAGTACTTC.

The CDR3 nucleotides read TGTGCCAGCACCTCAGGACAGGATTTACACCGTGACTATGGCTACACCTTC. It encodes CASTSGQDLHRDYGYTF. The rearrangement uses TRBV27 and TRBJ1-2, with TRBD1 matching over 7 bases. Germline CDR1 reads MNHEY; CDR2 reads SMNVEV (reference sequence). The CDR3 extends over 17 amino acids. The J segment lost 3 bases and the V segment lost 7 bases, leaving 17 bases of the junction unmatched.

This chain links TRBV5-4 with TRBJ2-3; 8 positions agree with TRBD2. This CDR3 is built from 16 residues. V lost 1 base, J lost 0 bases, and 4 bases stayed unmatched. Germline V gives CDR1 SGHNT, CDR2 YYREEE (reference sequence). The CDR3 loop reads CASSLLAGMSTDTQYF. The CDR3 DNA sequence: TGTGCCAGCAGCTTGTTAGCGGGGATGAGCACAGATACGCAGTATTTT.

The chain uses TRBV27 and TRBJ1-4; no clear D gene. CDR1 MNHEY and CDR2 SMNVEV come from the germline V gene (reference sequence). CDR3 size: 15 residues. With 0 bases removed from V and 7 bases from J, the gap between germline ends came to 12 bases. CDR3 loop: CASSLSALTSEKLFF. For the CDR3, the DNA is TGTGCCAGCAGTTTATCTGCCCTAACCTCTGAAAAACTGTTTTTT.

The chain employs TRBV5-6 and TRBJ2-7; D remains unclear. This CDR3 spans 13 amino acids. The ends were cut back, 2 bases at V and 6 bases at J, with 12 bases in the middle. The germline gives CDR1 SGHDT, CDR2 YYEEEE. The CDR3 nucleotides read TGTGCCAGCAGCTTTTCCAGGTTTGGCGAGCAGTACTTC. This codes for CASSFSRFGEQYF.

V and J are TRBV3-1 (or the pseudogene TRBV3-2) and TRBJ1-3, with D possibly matching TRBD1 (6 bases). There are 17 residues in the CDR3. Trimming removed 5 bases from V and 0 bases from J, with 17 bases in between. Germline V CDR1 and CDR2: LGHDT, YNNKEL (reference sequence). The DNA for the CDR3 is TGTGCCAGCAGCGACCCCTGGGGGGGCATCTCTGGAAACACCATATATTTT. Its protein product is CASSDPWGGISGNTIYF.

The chain joins TRBV5-1 to TRBJ2-2; D not certain. The CDR3 consists of 15 residues. Germline CDR1 SGHRS, CDR2 YFSETQ. The V end was cut by 0 bases, the J end by 2 bases, with 8 bases between. In DNA, the CDR3 is TGCGCCAGCAGCTTGGCCGAGAGCAACACCGGGGAGCTGTTTTTT. Translation gives CASSLAESNTGELFF.

The V gene is TRBV7-2, the J gene TRBJ2-4; D might be TRBD2 (6 bases). V lost 5 bases to trimming and J lost 0 bases, with 11 bases between them. The CDR3 sequence is 15 residues long. Germline CDR1 SGHTA, CDR2 FQGNSA. CDR3 protein: CASSPWGVAKNIQYF. CDR3 coding DNA: TGTGCCAGCAGCCCCTGGGGGGTAGCCAAAAACATTCAGTACTTC.

The chain couples TRBV5-6 to TRBJ2-7; tentatively, D is TRBD1 (6 bases). CDR1 is SGHDT, CDR2 YYEEEE, per germline. Trimming left V 0 bases short and J 9 bases short, with 7 bases between. The CDR3 covers 11 residues. The CDR3 sequence is CASSLGGGQYF. The CDR3, as DNA: TGTGCCAGCAGCTTGGGAGGGGGGCAGTACTTC.

V gene TRBV4-1 combines with J gene TRBJ1-5, with 11 bases that match TRBD1. The V and J ends lost 5 bases and 3 bases, in that order; junction bases with no gene match: 9. This CDR3 has 17 residues. Germline V CDR1 and CDR2: MGHRA, YSYEKL. CDR3 protein: CASSYESGQGANQPQHF. As DNA, the CDR3 is TGCGCCAGCAGCTACGAAAGCGGACAGGGGGCCAATCAGCCCCAGCATTTT.

The sample holds many counts of this clone. The V gene is TRBV28, the J gene TRBJ2-7; TRBD1 matches 8 bases. V lost 5 bases, J lost 3 bases, and 3 bases stayed unmatched. This CDR3 is built from 13 residues. From germline, CDR1 is MDHEN and CDR2 SYDVKM. The CDR3 loop is CASSPTGGYEQYF. The DNA of the CDR3 is TGTGCCAGCAGTCCTACAGGGGGCTACGAGCAGTACTTC.

The chain employs TRBV3-1 (or the pseudogene TRBV3-2) and TRBJ2-1; 10 positions agree with TRBD2. This CDR3 is 14 amino acids long. Germline loops: CDR1 LGHDT, CDR2 YNNKEL (reference sequence). V trimming: 0 bases; J trimming: 14 bases; junction bases outside the gene matches: 7. The DNA for the CDR3 is TGTGCCAGCAGCCAAGAATCTAGCGGGAGATCGAAGTTCTTC. Translating it yields CASSQESSGRSKFF.

This clone was seen a few times. The rearrangement uses TRBV5-4 and TRBJ1-2; 8 bases map to TRBD1. Germline trimming cut 4 bases from V and 6 bases from J; bases unmatched to any gene: 2. The CDR3 consists of 12 residues. Germline V gene data show CDR1 as SGHNT and CDR2 as YYREEE (reference sequence). For the CDR3, the DNA is TGTGCCAGCAGCATGGACAGGGATGGCTACACCTTC. This codes for CASSMDRDGYTF.

The chain carries TRBV6-4 and TRBJ2-7; 10 positions match TRBD2. CDR1 and CDR2 from the germline V gene are MRHNA and SNTAGT. The CDR3 loop spans 16 amino acids. The J segment lost 2 bases and the V segment lost 1 base, leaving 5 bases of the junction unmatched. The CDR3 nucleotides are TGTGCCAGCAGTGACTGTACTAGCGGGATTACCTACGAGCAGTACTTC. This codes for CASSDCTSGITYEQYF.

This clone was observed once. V gene TRBV5-4 combines with J gene TRBJ1-2, with D possibly matching TRBD1 (6 bases). Trimming removed 2 bases at V and 7 bases at J, with 12 bases between. The germline gives CDR1 SGHNT, CDR2 YYREEE (reference sequence). This CDR3 has 13 residues. Here the CDR3 reads CASSLQGTLGYTF. The CDR3 DNA reads as TGTGCCAGCAGCTTACAGGGTACTCTTGGCTACACCTTC. The full variable domain, rest sourced from reference TRBV5-4 and TRBJ1-2, is ETGVTQSPTHLIKTRGQQVTLRCSSQSGHNTVSWYQQALGQGPQFIFQYYREEENGRGNFPPRFSGLQFPNYSSELNVNALELDDSALYLCASSLQGTLGYTFGSGTRLTVV.

The rearrangement joins TRBV3-1 (or the pseudogene TRBV3-2) to TRBJ1-3; TRBD1 is a possible D gene (6 bases). CDR3 length: 15 residues. From germline, CDR1 is LGHDT and CDR2 YNNKEL (reference sequence). The V gene lost 4 bases and the J gene lost 1 base, with 11 bases spanning the gap. The CDR3 DNA sequence: TGTGCCAGCAGCCCGTTTCAGGGGTCTGGAAACACCATATATTTT. Encoded protein: CASSPFQGSGNTIYF.

This clone was observed once. The gene calls are TRBV7-9 and TRBJ1-1, with 8 bases fitting TRBD1. The trim removed 3 bases at V and 5 bases at J, leaving 14 bases unmatched. This CDR3 comprises 17 residues. Germline-derived CDR1 and CDR2 are SEHNR and FQNEAQ (reference sequence). CDR3 bases: TGTGCCAGCAGCTTTTTGGGGCGACAGGGGTCCGTAACTGAAGCTTTCTTT. Protein: CASSFLGRQGSVTEAFF.

This clone appeared once. The chain recombines TRBV7-2 with TRBJ2-7, with a possible D match to TRBD2 (7 bases). Germline V gene lookup returns CDR1 SGHTA and CDR2 FQGNSA. The V gene lost 1 base and the J gene lost 7 bases, with 17 bases spanning the gap. CDR3 length: 15 amino acids. The CDR3 nucleotides are TGTGCCAGCAGCTTAGGTTGGGGGGGCCTGCGGGAGCAGTACTTC. Translated, it gives CASSLGWGGLREQYF.

This clone was detected only once. The V and J genes are TRBV12-3 or TRBV12-4 and TRBJ1-1; D is unresolved. The length of the CDR3 is 12 residues. Trimming took 1 base from V and 5 from J, leaving 5 bases between them. CDR3 in amino acids: CASSLGATEAFF. The CDR3 DNA sequence: TGTGCCAGCAGTTTAGGAGCTACTGAAGCTTTCTTT.

This clone was counted between two and nine times. The rearrangement uses TRBV6-7 and TRBJ1-5, with D possibly TRBD1 on 6 matching bases. TRBV6-7 is given ORF status, its function remaining uncertain. The CDR3 is 17 amino acids. Between the trimmed V and J ends, which lost 3 bases and 5 bases, there was a span of 20 bases. The CDR3 reads CASSYQAGGGQHQPQHF. The DNA of the CDR3 is TGTGCCAGCAGTTATCAAGCCGGGGGGGGGCAACATCAGCCCCAGCATTTT.

The CDR3 DNA sequence: TGTGCCAGGCAGCGGGAGAGTCGTAATGAGCAGTTCTTC. Protein sequence: CARQRESRNEQFF. J is TRBJ2-1 and V is TRBV2; TRBD2 matches 8 bases. V lost 9 bases, J lost 7 bases, and 8 bases stayed unmatched. The CDR3 loop spans 13 amino acids. The germline V gene has CDR1 SNHLY and CDR2 FYNNEI.

Here the CDR3 reads CASSRTSGRAREQFF. In nucleotides, the CDR3 is TGTGCCAGCAGCCGGACTAGCGGGAGGGCCCGAGAGCAGTTCTTC. V usage is TRBV28 and J usage is TRBJ2-1; TRBD2 aligns across 15 bases. J lost 10 bases, V lost 6 bases, and 7 bases had no gene match. CDR1 and CDR2 from the germline V gene are MDHEN and SYDVKM. The CDR3 is made up of 15 amino acids.